These 30 T cell receptor beta chains were sequenced from one sample in a study of T cells after posttransplantation cyclophosphamide. The repertoire was sequenced with immunoSEQ multiplex PCR; TCRdb's copy has only in-frame clones and lacks some. The table records approximately 52,000 clones, approximately 86% of them present only once. What was sequenced was PBMCs. These TCRs come from a man younger than 40 with a blood cancer, CMV-positive, and with a related stem cell donor.

The chain uses TRBV7-2 and TRBJ2-1; TRBD2 matches 9 bases. The CDR3 has 16 amino acids. V shed 6 bases and J 5 bases; nucleotides not matched to a gene: 11. CDR1 and CDR2 (germline): SGHTA, FQGNSA. The CDR3 bases are TGTGCCAGCAGATTTAGCGGGAGTCAGCCCAACAATGAGCAGTTCTTC. Translation gives CASRFSGSQPNNEQFF.

The chain links TRBV14 to TRBJ2-7, with TRBD2 as a possible D gene (5 bases). Germline lookup yields CDR1 SGHDN and CDR2 FVKESK. This CDR3 has 13 residues. V shed 5 bases and J shed 1 base, with 9 bases lying between them. CDR3 in DNA: TGTGCCAGCAGCACCGGACTGTCCTACGAGCAGTACTTC. Residues: CASSTGLSYEQYF. The whole variable domain, remainder taken from reference TRBV14 and TRBJ2-7, is EAGVTQFPSHSVIEKGQTVTLRCDPISGHDNLYWYRRVMGKEIKFLLHFVKESKQDESGMPNNRFLAERTGGTYSTLKVQPAELEDSGVYFCASSTGLSYEQYFGPGTRLTVT.

The rearrangement uses TRBV4-1 and TRBJ2-3; maybe TRBD1 (5 bases). This CDR3 region has 15 residues. Germline values: CDR1 MGHRA, CDR2 YSYEKL. Trimming removed 0 bases from V and 6 bases from J, with 13 bases in between. The CDR3 region is CASSQDQGSRDTQYF. The CDR3 DNA follows: TGCGCCAGCAGCCAAGATCAGGGTAGTCGGGATACGCAGTATTTT.

As to this clone: Other nucleotide sequences from this sample produce the same CDR3. This chain joins TRBV9 and TRBJ2-1; TRBD1 matches at 7 bases. CDR3 length equals 15 residues. Germline CDR1 reads SGDLS; CDR2 reads YYNGEE. V lost 0 bases, J lost 5 bases, and 5 bases stayed unmatched. The CDR3 DNA is TGTGCCAGCAGCGTAGCCGGGACAGAGAACAATGAGCAGTTCTTC. Translated: CASSVAGTENNEQFF. Full variable domain (outside the CDR3, taken from reference TRBV9 and TRBJ2-1): DSGVTQTPKHLITATGQRVTLRCSPRSGDLSVYWYQQSLDQGLQFLIQYYNGEERAKGNILERFSAQQFPDLHSELNLSSLELGDSALYFCASSVAGTENNEQFFGPGTRLTVL.

J is TRBJ2-3 and V is TRBV29-1, with 10 bases identical to TRBD2. The CDR3 is made up of 14 amino acids. Germline V gene data show CDR1 as SQVTM and CDR2 as ANQGSEA. V dropped 8 bases and J dropped 6; count of bases not matched to a gene: 11. Here the CDR3 DNA reads TGCAGCACCTCTAGCGGGAGTTCGGGGGATACGCAGTATTTT. Its translation is CSTSSGSSGDTQYF.

CDR3: CASSDIAGYYNEQFF. The CDR3 bases are TGTGCCAGCAGTGACATAGCGGGTTATTACAATGAGCAGTTCTTC. The J gene is TRBJ2-1, the V gene TRBV2, with 7 bases lining up with TRBD2. CDR3 size: 15 residues. Germline CDR1 and CDR2: SNHLY and FYNNEI. V dropped 3 bases and J dropped 4; count of bases not matched to a gene: 6. Looking up the rest from reference TRBV2 and TRBJ2-1 gives the full variable domain: EPEVTQTPSHQVTQMGQEVILRCVPISNHLYFYWYRQILGQKVEFLVSFYNNEISEKSEIFDDQFSVERPDGSNFTLKIRSTKLEDSAMYFCASSDIAGYYNEQFFGPGTRLTVL.

The rearrangement uses TRBV11-2 and TRBJ2-1, with D perhaps matching TRBD1 (5 bases). Germline CDR1 and CDR2: SGHAT and FQNNGV. There are 14 residues in the CDR3. V lost 5 bases, J lost 8 bases, and 16 bases lay in between. The CDR3, as DNA: TGTGCCAGCAGCCCAATTCCAGGGCTCGATGAGCAGTTCTTC. It codes for CASSPIPGLDEQFF.

V and J are TRBV12-2 and TRBJ2-1; the table's D call of TRBD2 was not tested on the DNA. TRBV12-2 is a documented pseudogene. This CDR3 is 15 amino acids long. In DNA, the CDR3 is TGTGCAAGTCGCCTACCGGTCGTCCCGAGCAATGAGCAGTTCTTC. This translates into CASRLPVVPSNEQFF.

The chain has TRBV7-3 and TRBJ1-1, with 8 bases that match TRBD1. V dropped 11 bases and J dropped 2; count of bases not matched to a gene: 7. The CDR3 spans 13 residues. Germline CDR1 reads SGHTA; CDR2 reads FQGTGA. CDR3 DNA: TGTGCCTCCCGGACAGGGAGCAACACTGAAGCTTTCTTT. Its translation: CASRTGSNTEAFF.

The chain recombines TRBV29-1 with TRBJ2-1, with D possibly TRBD2 on 5 matching bases. V was shortened by 6 bases and J by 5 bases, with 20 bases between the two germline ends. The CDR3 is 15 amino acids. Per germline, CDR1 SQVTM and CDR2 ANQGSEA. CDR3 DNA sequence: TGCAGCGTGGACTCGGAAGGACTTACACACAATGAGCAGTTCTTC. This translates into CSVDSEGLTHNEQFF.

This clone was detected only a few times. The chain carries TRBV7-8 and TRBJ1-5; D uncertain. This CDR3 has 15 amino acids. The germline V gene encodes CDR1 SGHVS and CDR2 FQNEAQ. The V end lost 0 bases, the J end lost 6 bases, and 12 bases lay between the germline ends. The CDR3 protein is CASSLARVVGQPQHF. The CDR3 DNA is TGTGCCAGCAGCTTAGCCCGGGTTGTGGGTCAGCCCCAGCATTTT.

The sample holds a few counts of this clone. The V gene is TRBV7-9, the J gene TRBJ1-4; 7 nucleotides line up with TRBD1. J lost 8 bases, V lost 4 bases, and 13 bases had no gene match. The CDR3 contains 16 residues. Germline assignment: CDR1 SEHNR and CDR2 FQNEAQ (reference sequence). The CDR3 is CASSSSKTGRGEKLFF. CDR3 DNA: TGTGCCAGCAGCTCCAGTAAGACAGGGCGGGGCGAAAAACTGTTTTTT.

The rearrangement uses TRBV7-2 and TRBJ1-5, with a weak D call TRBD1 (5 bases). V lost 5 bases, J lost 0 bases, and 8 bases lay in between. This CDR3 has 14 residues. The germline V gene encodes CDR1 SGHTA and CDR2 FQGNSA. The CDR3 protein is CASSPDSSNQPQHF. The CDR3 DNA sequence: TGTGCCAGCAGCCCAGACAGTAGCAATCAGCCCCAGCATTTT.

V is TRBV30 and J is TRBJ2-2; D unresolved. Germline V gene lookup returns CDR1 GTSNPN and CDR2 SVGIG (reference sequence). V dropped 4 bases and J dropped 1 base, with 7 bases sitting between them. The CDR3 is 13 residues long. CDR3 loop: CAWNRQNTGELFF. CDR3 DNA: TGTGCCTGGAATCGACAGAACACCGGGGAGCTGTTTTTT. The full variable domain, completed using reference TRBV30 and TRBJ2-2, is SQTIHQWPATLVQPVGSPLSLECTVEGTSNPNLYWYRQAAGRGLQLLFYSVGIGQISSEVPQNLSASRPQDRQFILSSKKLLLSDSGFYLCAWNRQNTGELFFGEGSRLTVL.

V gene TRBV6-1 combines with J gene TRBJ1-2; D remains unclear. In germline, CDR1 is MNHNS, CDR2 SASEGT. The CDR3 runs to 13 residues. V was pared by 6 bases and J by 4 bases, with 12 bases between. The DNA of the CDR3 is TGTGCCAGCAGGGAGGGCCAGAGCTATGGCTACACCTTC. As protein: CASREGQSYGYTF.

The CDR3 is CASSLGAGVEETQYF. The CDR3 bases are TGTGCCAGCAGCTTAGGGGCAGGGGTTGAGGAGACCCAGTACTTC. This rearrangement joins TRBV7-3 to TRBJ2-5, with a weak D call TRBD1 (6 bases). Per germline, CDR1 SGHTA and CDR2 FQGTGA. This CDR3 contains 15 residues. V was clipped by 2 bases and J by 5 bases, with 15 bases between them.

The chain uses TRBV28 and TRBJ2-1; D ambiguous. The CDR3 is made up of 12 amino acids. Deletions cut 5 bases from V and 7 bases from J, with 9 bases between. Germline V gene lookup returns CDR1 MDHEN and CDR2 SYDVKM. The CDR3 nucleotides read TGTGCCAGCAGTAATCGACTTAATGAGCAGTTCTTC. It specifies CASSNRLNEQFF. Drawing the rest from reference TRBV28 and TRBJ2-1, the complete variable domain is DVKVTQSSRYLVKRTGEKVFLECVQDMDHENMFWYRQDPGLGLRLIYFSYDVKMKEKGDIPEGYSVSREKKERFSLILESASTNQTSMYLCASSNRLNEQFFGPGTRLTVL.

The chain combines TRBV7-9 with TRBJ2-3, with D perhaps TRBD2 (6 bases). V was clipped by 5 bases and J by 4 bases, with 10 bases between them. Per the germline V gene, CDR1 is SEHNR and CDR2 is FQNEAQ (reference sequence). The CDR3 is made up of 13 amino acids. The CDR3 loop is CASSLGGPDTQYF. The CDR3 DNA reads as TGTGCCAGCAGCCTAGGAGGGCCAGATACGCAGTATTTT.

This clone was found a few times. The chain carries TRBV28 and TRBJ2-6; D is ambiguous. This CDR3 has 15 amino acids. With 7 bases removed from V and 0 bases from J, the gap between germline ends came to 10 bases. Germline CDR1 reads MDHEN; CDR2 reads SYDVKM. The CDR3 loop is CASTYPSSGANVLTF. CDR3 DNA: TGTGCCAGCACCTACCCCTCCTCTGGGGCCAACGTCCTGACTTTC.

The chain combines TRBV18 with TRBJ1-2; 8 bases map to TRBD1. CDR1 and CDR2 (germline): KGHSH, LQKENI. The CDR3 is 14 amino acids. V was pared by 2 bases and J by 8 bases, with 7 bases of the junction left unmatched. CDR3 region: CASSPGQGVIGYTF. The CDR3 DNA follows: TGTGCCAGCTCACCAGGACAGGGAGTGATCGGCTACACCTTC.

This clone has a single count. V is TRBV6-5 and J is TRBJ2-7; tentatively, D is TRBD1 (5 bases). Germline assignment: CDR1 MNHEY and CDR2 SVGAGI. V was trimmed by 2 bases and J by 6 bases, leaving 14 bases between them. CDR3 size: 14 residues. The CDR3: CASSYGQGMLEQYF. CDR3 DNA: TGTGCCAGCAGTTACGGCCAGGGAATGCTCGAGCAGTACTTC.

The genes are TRBV11-3 and TRBJ2-7; 7 nucleotides align to TRBD2. CDR1 SGHNT and CDR2 YENEEA come from the germline V gene. After removal of 5 bases from V and 1 base from J, the junction contained 14 bases not matched to a gene. CDR3 length: 17 residues. The chain's CDR3 is CASSPEGNSGPSYEQYF. In DNA form, the CDR3 reads TGTGCCAGCAGCCCAGAGGGTAATAGCGGGCCTTCCTACGAGCAGTACTTC.

The chain links TRBV6-5 to TRBJ2-3; D not certain. The CDR3 runs 14 residues. V was shortened by 0 bases and J by 4 bases, with 8 bases between the two germline ends. Germline loops: CDR1 MNHEY, CDR2 SVGAGI. The CDR3 sequence: CASSYSRAADTQYF. As DNA, the CDR3 is TGTGCCAGCAGTTACTCGCGAGCCGCAGATACGCAGTATTTT.

The chain links TRBV14 to TRBJ2-2; possibly TRBD1 for D (5 bases). With 3 bases removed from V and 3 bases from J, the gap between germline ends came to 14 bases. CDR1 is SGHDN, CDR2 FVKESK, per germline. The CDR3 runs 16 residues. In nucleotides, the CDR3 is TGTGCCAGCAGCCAGAGATGGGCAGGGTACACCGGGGAGCTGTTTTTT. Its protein is CASSQRWAGYTGELFF.

This chain joins TRBV29-1 and TRBJ2-1, with 7 bases identical to TRBD2. V gave up 7 bases and J gave up 8 bases; unmatched junction bases: 8. Germline CDR1 is SQVTM and CDR2 is ANQGSEA. The CDR3 consists of 12 residues. The CDR3 nucleotides read TGCAGCGCCCGACCGGCGGGAGATGAGCAGTTCTTC. This gives the protein CSARPAGDEQFF.

V gene TRBV4-3 combines with J gene TRBJ2-5; 9 nucleotides align to TRBD1. The tail of the sequence fits TRBJ2-7 better, so the J call may be wrong. Germline loops: CDR1 LGHNA, CDR2 YSLEER. CDR3 length: 16 amino acids. In nucleotides, the CDR3 is TGCGCCAGCAGCCAAGACCTACAGGGGGCATCGTACGAGCAGTACTTC. Translation gives CASSQDLQGASYEQYF.

The chain employs TRBV5-1 and TRBJ2-3; TRBD1 agrees at 11 bases. V was pared by 4 bases and J by 7 bases, with 8 bases of the junction left unmatched. CDR3 size: 15 residues. Germline CDR1 and CDR2: SGHRS and YFSETQ. The CDR3 DNA reads TGCGCCAGCAGCCTCGGGACAGGGGGTGCCAATACGCAGTATTTT. This sequence encodes CASSLGTGGANTQYF. Variable domain in full (rest from reference TRBV5-1 and TRBJ2-3): KAGVTQTPRYLIKTRGQQVTLSCSPISGHRSVSWYQQTPGQGLQFLFEYFSETQRNKGNFPGRFSGRQFSNSRSEMNVSTLELGDSALYLCASSLGTGGANTQYFGPGTRLTVL.

CDR3 coding DNA: TGTGCCAGCAGCCTGGGACAGGGGGCGCAGATGAATGGCTACACCTTC. Residues: CASSLGQGAQMNGYTF. The V and J genes are TRBV5-5 and TRBJ1-2; TRBD1 agrees at 12 bases. Trimming took 4 bases from V and 6 from J; bases not matched to a gene: 10. CDR3 size: 16 residues. Germline V gives CDR1 SGHKS, CDR2 YYEKEE (reference sequence).

The CDR3: CASRTAGAGYEQYF. CDR3 in DNA: TGTGCCAGCAGAACGGCGGGAGCAGGTTACGAGCAGTACTTC. The J gene is TRBJ2-7, the V gene TRBV11-2; 7 bases line up with TRBD2. The CDR3 extends over 14 amino acids. Looked up from germline, CDR1 is SGHAT and CDR2 is FQNNGV. V was clipped by 6 bases and J by 4 bases; unmatched bases: 9. The variable domain in full, with the rest retrieved from reference TRBV11-2 and TRBJ2-7, is EAGVAQSPRYKIIEKRQSVAFWCNPISGHATLYWYQQILGQGPKLLIQFQNNGVVDDSQLPKDRFSAERLKGVDSTLKIQPAKLEDSAVYLCASRTAGAGYEQYFGPGTRLTVT.

This chain uses TRBV19 with TRBJ2-5; 10 bases are shared with TRBD2. J lost 1 base, V lost 6 bases, and 14 bases had no gene match. Germline V gene lookup returns CDR1 LNHDA and CDR2 SQIVND (reference sequence). The CDR3 has 18 residues. The CDR3 protein is CASRSLRTSGEVQETQYF. The CDR3 nucleotides read TGTGCCAGTAGAAGTCTGAGGACTAGCGGAGAAGTCCAAGAGACCCAGTACTTC.